These 5 T cell receptor beta chains were sequenced from one sample in a study of T-cell reconstitution after alpha-beta-depleted transplantation in children. Unique molecular identifiers were built into the TCRbeta library. TCRdb processed the PCR reads anew with MiXCR; each CDR3 protein has one entry. The table lists 300,000 to 400,000 distinct CDR3 sequences, 15% to 20% of them singletons, with roughly 41% in the top ten. Material: PBMCs, mostly from graft donor cells, obtained 360 days after TCRalphabeta/CD19-depleted stem cell transplant. All receptors derive from a male patient aged 2-15 years who had a stem cell transplant for acute lymphoblastic leukemia, so the T cells may come from the graft donor.

The chain employs TRBV12-5 and TRBJ2-1; D assignment may be TRBD1 or TRBD2 (5 bases each). The length of the CDR3 is 16 residues. Per the germline V gene, CDR1 is LGHNT and CDR2 is FRNRAP. Trimming took off 3 bases at V and 9 bases at J, with 21 bases between the two ends. The CDR3 nucleotides are TGTGCTAGTGGTTTAAGCCCGGGGCAGTGGCTGGGTGAGCAGTTCTTC. Its protein is CASGLSPGQWLGEQFF.

The gene calls are TRBV7-2 and TRBJ2-7; 10 positions match TRBD2. The length of the CDR3 is 15 residues. Germline assignment: CDR1 SGHTA and CDR2 FQGNSA. Trimming at V came to 3 bases and at J to 0 bases, leaving 2 bases not matched to a gene. The CDR3 coding sequence is TGTGCCAGCAGCTTTAGACTAGCGGGCTCCTACGAGCAGTACTTC. Protein product: CASSFRLAGSYEQYF.

The rearrangement joins TRBV28 to TRBJ2-5; D may be TRBD2 (6 bases). The CDR3 loop spans 20 amino acids. Germline V lookup: CDR1 MDHEN, CDR2 SYDVKM. The germline V and J ends were trimmed by 6 bases and 1 base, with 30 bases remaining between them. For the CDR3, the DNA is TGTGCCAGCAGCTACCTTTTGTTGGCGCAGGGAGGTGAGATCCAAGAGACCCAGTACTTC. Translating it yields CASSYLLLAQGGEIQETQYF. Based on the CDR3 plus reference TRBV28 and TRBJ2-5, the full variable domain is DVKVTQSSRYLVKRTGEKVFLECVQDMDHENMFWYRQDPGLGLRLIYFSYDVKMKEKGDIPEGYSVSREKKERFSLILESASTNQTSMYLCASSYLLLAQGGEIQETQYFGPGTRLLVL.

This rearrangement joins TRBV30 to TRBJ1-4; no firm D call. Germline CDR1 is GTSNPN and CDR2 is SVGIG (reference sequence). The V gene lost 5 bases and the J gene lost 5 bases, with 9 bases spanning the gap. The CDR3 consists of 12 residues. CDR3 nucleotide sequence: TGTGCCTGGGACGGTGGAAATGAAAAACTGTTTTTT. Residues: CAWDGGNEKLFF.

This clonotype was detected many times. The chain combines TRBV28 with TRBJ1-1, with D possibly matching TRBD1 (5 bases). The CDR3 has 13 residues. The V gene lost 4 bases and the J gene lost 5 bases, with 11 bases spanning the gap. The germline V gene encodes CDR1 MDHEN and CDR2 SYDVKM. CDR3 sequence (DNA): TGTGCCAGCAGTTCTCATGGGACTACTGAAGCTTTCTTT. Its protein product is CASSSHGTTEAFF. Full variable domain (rest looked up from reference TRBV28 and TRBJ1-1): DVKVTQSSRYLVKRTGEKVFLECVQDMDHENMFWYRQDPGLGLRLIYFSYDVKMKEKGDIPEGYSVSREKKERFSLILESASTNQTSMYLCASSSHGTTEAFFGQGTRLTVV.